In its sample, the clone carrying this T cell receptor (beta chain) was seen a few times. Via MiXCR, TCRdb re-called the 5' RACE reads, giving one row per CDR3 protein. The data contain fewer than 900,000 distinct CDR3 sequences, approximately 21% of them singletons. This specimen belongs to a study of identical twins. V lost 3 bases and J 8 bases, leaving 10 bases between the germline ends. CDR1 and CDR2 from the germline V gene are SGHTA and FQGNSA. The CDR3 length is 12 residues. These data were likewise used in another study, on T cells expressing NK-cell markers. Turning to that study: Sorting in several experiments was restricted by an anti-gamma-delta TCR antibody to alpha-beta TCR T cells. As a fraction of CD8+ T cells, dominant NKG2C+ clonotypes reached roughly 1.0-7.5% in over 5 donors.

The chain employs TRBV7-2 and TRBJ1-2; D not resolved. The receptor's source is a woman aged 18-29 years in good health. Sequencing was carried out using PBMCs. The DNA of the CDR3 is TGTGCCAGCAGCTTGCGGGGTGACGGCTACACCTTC. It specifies CASSLRGDGYTF.